This TCR beta chain was identified in a study of T cell repertoires in cytomegalovirus infection. At the level of the study: CMV infection together with matching HLA type was indicated by public TCR beta signatures. Findings of the study overall: Identification of carriers of CMV plus the relevant HLA was performed using cumulative public TCR beta family frequency. What dominated the ex vivo response were HLA-C-restricted CMV-specific TCR beta clonotypes.

The germline gives CDR1 LGHDT, CDR2 YNNKEL (reference sequence). V was trimmed by 1 base and J by 0 bases, leaving 16 bases between them. The CDR3 loop spans 18 amino acids. One entry per CDR3 protein results from TCRdb running MiXCR on the reads. The profile shows roughly 800,000 distinct CDR3 sequences, 25% to 35% of them singletons. Comments on this clonotype: Its antigen is undetermined.

Sequenced material: cultured CD8+ T cells from PBMCs, taken from culture after CMV antigen stimulation. The rearrangement uses TRBV3-1 and TRBJ2-1; D may be TRBD1 or TRBD2 (5 bases each). This receptor was identified in a human donor in good health (CMV status not recorded). Some clones in this sample may be carry-over from other donors' samples. The CDR3 coding sequence is TGTGCCAGCAGCCAAGGGTTCATATCAGGGAGCTCCTACAATGAGCAGTTCTTC. Protein sequence: CASSQGFISGSSYNEQFF.